The TCR beta chain under discussion was sequenced for a study of shared clonotypes between healthy human individuals. Findings and limits, study-wide: Sampling used blood alone; tissue repertoires probably differ.

On this clone: Antigen specificity is unknown.

V dropped 3 bases and J dropped 3 bases, with 24 bases sitting between them. The CDR3 spans 18 residues. Germline lookup yields CDR1 MGHDK and CDR2 SYGVNS. The data were produced by immunoSEQ multiplex PCR, yet TCRdb's version contains in-frame clones alone and is incomplete. The profile shows 490,000 or so clones, around 78% of them singletons. Sequencing was done on a sample of PBMCs. J is TRBJ2-7 and V is TRBV25-1; D remains ambiguous. This TCR derives from a woman aged 40-49 years in good health. Some clones in this sample may be carry-over from other donors' samples. The CDR3 protein is CASSDLPFRTAAIYEQYF. DNA of the CDR3: TGTGCCAGCAGTGATCTCCCGTTCCGGACGGCAGCGATCTACGAGCAGTACTTC.